Each of the 20 T cell receptor beta chains below was sequenced from the same sample in a study of identical twins (dated by TCRdb to 2015 to 2016). The library came from 5' RACE. The run used an Illumina HiSeq 2000. TCRdb reworked the public reads: Q25 trimming with fastp, MiXCR clone assembly, productive beta chains retained. Every distinct CDR3 protein forms one entry, paired with its most common genes and DNA. In this sample the table shows 400,000 to 500,000 distinct CDR3 sequences, about 18% of which occur a single time. The ten largest clones add up to 12% of the sample. The material sequenced was naive T cells sorted from blood. The cell subset or site label, read with the paper, signifies: cells isolated with a human naive T-cell isolation kit. These receptor sequences come from a man between 45 and 60 years old in good health.

The rearrangement uses TRBV21-1 and TRBJ1-4; TRBD1 reflects the table's D call only, with no check against the DNA. TRBV21-1 is flagged as a pseudogene. CDR3 size: 13 residues. The CDR3 sequence: CASSSPDTEKLFF. The CDR3 DNA reads TGTGCCAGCAGCAGCCCGGACACGGAAAAACTGTTTTTT.

This chain connects TRBV29-1 to TRBJ2-7, with 8 bases matching TRBD1. Germline values: CDR1 SQVTM, CDR2 ANQGSEA. There are 11 residues in the CDR3. Trimming took 6 bases from V and 2 from J; bases not matched to a gene: 0. The CDR3 DNA reads TGCAGCGTGGGACAGGCCTACGAGCAGTACTTC. Its protein product is CSVGQAYEQYF.

This clonotype was observed a handful of times. The junction departs from the called germline gene at one end, perhaps through a read error. The chain couples TRBV7-3 to TRBJ2-1; no firm D call. The CDR3 runs 13 residues. In germline, CDR1 is SGHTA, CDR2 FQGTGA. CDR3 coding DNA: TGTGTCAGCAGCCCGGCGAATAACAATGAGCAGTTCTTC. Its protein is CVSSPANNNEQFF.

The chain combines TRBV6-1 with TRBJ2-2; TRBD2 agrees at 12 bases. V lost 4 bases and J lost 5; bases outside the gene matches: 14. The CDR3 runs to 19 residues. Germline-derived CDR1 and CDR2 are MNHNS and SASEGT. The CDR3 DNA sequence: TGTGCCAGCAGTGGGGAGTCGAGGGGACTAGCGGGTTTAACCGGGGAGCTGTTTTTT. It specifies CASSGESRGLAGLTGELFF.

This clonotype is medium-sized by share. The chain couples TRBV5-1 to TRBJ2-7; 7 nucleotides align to TRBD1. Germline V gene lookup returns CDR1 SGHRS and CDR2 YFSETQ. V trimming: 4 bases; J trimming: 3 bases; junction bases outside the gene matches: 7. CDR3 size: 14 residues. For the CDR3, the DNA is TGCGCCAGCAGCGGCCGGGACAGTATCTACGAGCAGTACTTC. This translates into CASSGRDSIYEQYF.

This clonotype was detected many times. This chain connects TRBV12-3 or TRBV12-4 to TRBJ1-5; 12 bases are shared with TRBD1. There are 15 residues in the CDR3. V shed 5 bases and J 7 bases; nucleotides not matched to a gene: 6. CDR3 coding DNA: TGTGCCAGCAGTGGGGGACAGGGGGCATGGCAGCCCCAGCATTTT. Its protein product is CASSGGQGAWQPQHF.

This clonotype has ten or more counts. The chain is built from TRBV7-2 and TRBJ2-7; 7 nucleotides agree with TRBD2. The CDR3 is 16 amino acids. Germline values: CDR1 SGHTA, CDR2 FQGNSA. The junction had 12 bases not matched to a gene; V was cut back by 5 bases and J by 2 bases. CDR3 nucleotides: TGTGCCAGCAGCCCCTTTAGGGGCGGGAGAACCTACGAGCAGTACTTC. Its protein is CASSPFRGGRTYEQYF.

In this sample, this clonotype turned up many times. The rearrangement uses TRBV2 and TRBJ2-2, with 8 bases that match TRBD1. Germline CDR1 is SNHLY and CDR2 is FYNNEI. Trimming removed 7 bases from V and 4 bases from J; junction bases left unmatched: 5. The CDR3 runs 14 residues. In nucleotides, the CDR3 is TGTGCCAGCACCGGACAGGGTCCCACCGGGGAGCTGTTTTTT. This gives the protein CASTGQGPTGELFF.

In this sample, this clonotype turned up many times. V gene TRBV5-1 combines with J gene TRBJ2-7; 8 nucleotides align to TRBD1. Germline values: CDR1 SGHRS, CDR2 YFSETQ. Trimming cost V 0 bases and J 2 bases; bases outside gene matches: 7. The CDR3 consists of 16 residues. This CDR3 reads CASSLDGQGIPYEQYF. DNA of the CDR3: TGCGCCAGCAGCTTGGACGGACAGGGCATACCCTACGAGCAGTACTTC.

This clonotype was recorded once. This chain links TRBV4-3 with TRBJ2-1; 10 bases line up with TRBD2. The CDR3 is 14 residues long. Per the germline V gene, CDR1 is LGHNA and CDR2 is YSLEER. V gave up 2 bases and J gave up 7 bases; unmatched junction bases: 2. DNA of the CDR3: TGCGCCAGCAGCCAAATAGCGGGGGGAAATGAGCAGTTCTTC. As protein: CASSQIAGGNEQFF.

This clonotype has just a few counts. The V call is TRBV20-1, the J call TRBJ2-2, with a possible D match to TRBD1 (7 bases). V shed 5 bases and J shed 4 bases, with 14 bases lying between them. This CDR3 spans 14 amino acids. The germline V gene has CDR1 DFQATT and CDR2 SNEGSKA (reference sequence). DNA for the CDR3: TGCAGTGCTTCACCAGGGGGGATCACCGGGGAGCTGTTTTTT. This codes for CSASPGGITGELFF.

This chain links TRBV20-1 with TRBJ2-3; D assignment may be TRBD1 or TRBD2 (5 bases each). This CDR3 has 16 amino acids. CDR1 and CDR2 from the germline V gene are DFQATT and SNEGSKA (reference sequence). V was trimmed by 3 bases and J by 0 bases, leaving 16 bases between them. CDR3: CSASGGVGLSTDTQYF. CDR3 DNA sequence: TGCAGTGCTAGTGGGGGTGTCGGCCTAAGCACAGATACGCAGTATTTT.

The V gene is TRBV15, the J gene TRBJ2-5; 12 positions agree with TRBD2. The CDR3 loop spans 18 amino acids. Germline CDR1 is LNHNV and CDR2 is YYDKDF (reference sequence). J gave up 4 bases and V 0 bases, and 9 bases lay outside the gene matches. The CDR3 protein is CATSRDVLAGGHRETQYF. DNA of the CDR3: TGTGCCACCAGCAGAGATGTTCTAGCGGGGGGGCACCGAGAGACCCAGTACTTC.

This clonotype was seen more than once but under ten times. The V call is TRBV5-1, the J call TRBJ2-7; 8 nucleotides match TRBD1. CDR1 and CDR2 (germline): SGHRS, YFSETQ. The CDR3 is 13 amino acids. The V segment lost 5 bases and the J segment 5 bases; nucleotides outside the gene matches: 6. CDR3: CASRKDRVHEQYF. DNA for the CDR3: TGCGCCAGCAGGAAGGACAGGGTGCACGAGCAGTACTTC.

The rearrangement links TRBV10-3 to TRBJ2-5, with 15 bases identical to TRBD2. Germline-derived CDR1 and CDR2 are ENHRY and SYGVKD. This CDR3 contains 17 residues. V dropped 6 bases and J dropped 4; count of bases not matched to a gene: 9. The chain's CDR3 is CAISNGLAGGSGETQYF. Written as DNA, the CDR3 is TGTGCCATCAGCAACGGACTAGCGGGGGGGTCAGGAGAGACCCAGTACTTC.

J is TRBJ2-7 and V is TRBV5-1; no reliable D call. The CDR3 spans 15 residues. Germline V gene sequence: CDR1 SGHRS, CDR2 YFSETQ. V was cut by 0 bases and J by 4 bases, with 14 bases left in between. The CDR3 loop reads CASSLARTGPYEQYF. The CDR3 DNA follows: TGCGCCAGCAGCTTGGCCAGGACCGGACCATACGAGCAGTACTTC. Full variable domain (rest looked up from reference TRBV5-1 and TRBJ2-7): KAGVTQTPRYLIKTRGQQVTLSCSPISGHRSVSWYQQTPGQGLQFLFEYFSETQRNKGNFPGRFSGRQFSNSRSEMNVSTLELGDSALYLCASSLARTGPYEQYFGPGTRLTVT.

J is TRBJ1-4 and V is TRBV12-3 or TRBV12-4; D is uncertain. The CDR3 runs to 15 residues. The ends were cut back, 2 bases at V and 0 bases at J, with 7 bases in the middle. The CDR3 is CASSLFLATNEKLFF. Written as DNA, the CDR3 is TGTGCCAGCAGTTTATTTCTAGCAACTAATGAAAAACTGTTTTTT.

This clonotype was observed a few times. V usage is TRBV19 and J usage is TRBJ1-2; the match to TRBD1 covers 9 bases. The CDR3 runs to 14 residues. With 5 bases clipped from V and 5 bases from J, the junction kept 6 bases outside the gene matches. The V gene's germline CDR1 is LNHDA and CDR2 SQIVND (reference sequence). The CDR3 region is CASSPDRGLYGYTF. Here the CDR3 DNA reads TGTGCCAGTAGTCCGGACAGGGGTTTGTATGGCTACACCTTC.

This clonotype showed up many times. The chain employs TRBV7-2 and TRBJ2-1; the match to TRBD2 covers 9 bases. V lost 8 bases to trimming and J lost 6 bases; unmatched junction nucleotides: 11. Germline V gene lookup returns CDR1 SGHTA and CDR2 FQGNSA. The CDR3 extends over 15 amino acids. The CDR3, as DNA: TGTGCCAGCGGACGGGGACTAGCTAGAAGCAATGAGCAGTTCTTC. Translated, it gives CASGRGLARSNEQFF.

In this sample, this clonotype turned up a few times. The genes are TRBV10-3 and TRBJ2-2; possibly TRBD2 for D (5 bases). Germline V gene data show CDR1 as ENHRY and CDR2 as SYGVKD. V lost 10 bases and J lost 3, with 18 bases in between. The CDR3 contains 15 residues. CDR3 in DNA: TGTGCCACCTCAGGCGGGCCCGATTACACCGGGGAGCTGTTTTTT. Translating gives CATSGGPDYTGELFF.